This T cell receptor (beta chain) was recovered during a study of T-cell reconstitution after alpha-beta-depleted transplantation in children. This CDR3 is built from 18 residues. Trimming removed 1 base from V and 4 bases from J; junction bases left unmatched: 14. Germline V lookup: CDR1 MGHRA, CDR2 YSYEKL. Unique molecular identifiers tagged the TCRbeta library. TCRdb fed the PCR reads into MiXCR, producing one record per CDR3 protein. The top ten clones hold roughly 6% of a sample with a few hundred thousand distinct CDR3 sequences, about 11% of them seen once. The chain links TRBV4-1 to TRBJ2-3; 7 nucleotides agree with TRBD2. This TCR was sampled from a human donor who donated a stem cell graft to a child with acute myeloid leukemia. This sample comprised PBMCs from the stem cell graft donor, obtained from the stem cell graft. The CDR3 here is CASSQGVVRGGSADTQYF. CDR3 nucleotide sequence: TGCGCCAGCAGCCAAGGGGTAGTTAGGGGCGGGAGCGCAGATACGCAGTATTTT.